The 9 T cell receptor beta chains below were found in one sample sequenced in a study of cytomegalovirus exposure and HLA in healthy donors. PCR primers comprised 60 Vbeta and 13 Jbeta primers. Profiled with immunoSEQ multiplex PCR; TCRdb holds only in-frame clones, not every one. Of about 140,000 clones in the sample, 76% were seen once. The sample taken for sequencing was PBMCs. All receptors come from a man aged 35 to 55 in good health and CMV-seronegative.

This sequence joins TRBV29-1 and TRBJ2-3; 8 bases are a match to TRBD2. Germline V CDR1 and CDR2: SQVTM, ANQGSEA. CDR3 length: 14 amino acids. V shed 8 bases and J 3 bases; nucleotides not matched to a gene: 10. CDR3 nucleotide sequence: TGCAGCTCCTGGGGGGGCGGGGGGACAGATACGCAGTATTTT. Residues: CSSWGGGGTDTQYF.

V gene TRBV5-4 combines with J gene TRBJ2-1; 7 bases map to TRBD1. Germline V CDR1 and CDR2: SGHNT, YYREEE (reference sequence). Losses at the gene ends were 4 bases for V and 0 bases for J; bases not matched to a gene: 7. This CDR3 has 16 residues. The CDR3 loop is CASSPGTDRSYNEQFF. The DNA of the CDR3 is TGTGCCAGCAGCCCCGGGACAGACCGCTCCTACAATGAGCAGTTCTTC.

This chain connects TRBV19 to TRBJ2-1, with 9 bases lining up with TRBD1. Looked up from germline, CDR1 is LNHDA and CDR2 is SQIVND (reference sequence). This CDR3 comprises 15 residues. The ends lost 5 bases at V and 5 bases at J; junction bases unmatched: 7. The CDR3 coding sequence is TGTGCCAGTAGTCTAGGACAGGGGAGGAACAATGAGCAGTTCTTC. It is translated as CASSLGQGRNNEQFF.

This clone was detected a few times. The gene calls are TRBV9 and TRBJ1-2; 11 nucleotides line up with TRBD1. This CDR3 has 16 amino acids. V lost 3 bases, J lost 3 bases, and 7 bases stayed unmatched. Germline lookup yields CDR1 SGDLS and CDR2 YYNGEE. CDR3 residues: CASSANRDRGYYGYTF. CDR3 sequence (DNA): TGTGCCAGCAGCGCCAACCGGGACAGGGGGTACTATGGCTACACCTTC.

V usage is TRBV4-3 and J usage is TRBJ2-2, with a tentative D call TRBD2 (5 bases). The CDR3 is made up of 14 amino acids. V shed 1 base and J shed 4 bases, with 7 bases lying between them. Germline-derived CDR1 and CDR2 are LGHNA and YSLEER. CDR3 in amino acids: CASSQGRATGELFF. CDR3 DNA: TGCGCCAGCAGCCAAGGGCGGGCCACCGGGGAGCTGTTTTTT.

As regards this clone: The same CDR3 arises from other DNA sequences in this sample as well. The J gene is TRBJ2-7, the V gene TRBV19; 12 nucleotides agree with TRBD2. Germline loops: CDR1 LNHDA, CDR2 SQIVND (reference sequence). The V segment lost 5 bases and the J segment 4 bases; nucleotides outside the gene matches: 3. CDR3 length: 14 amino acids. In DNA form, the CDR3 reads TGTGCCAGTAGTGTGACTAGCGGGAGTTACGAGCAGTACTTC. This sequence encodes CASSVTSGSYEQYF. Complete variable domain (other parts from reference TRBV19 and TRBJ2-7): DGGITQSPKYLFRKEGQNVTLSCEQNLNHDAMYWYRQDPGQGLRLIYYSQIVNDFQKGDIAEGYSVSREKKESFPLTVTSAQKNPTAFYLCASSVTSGSYEQYFGPGTRLTVT.

In the case of this clone: A read error may produce the germline difference seen at one junction end. The V gene is TRBV7-9, the J gene TRBJ1-1; a possible D gene is TRBD1 (5 bases). CDR1 is SEHNR and CDR2 is FQNEAQ in the germline V gene (reference sequence). The CDR3 spans 12 residues. Here the CDR3 reads CSSSYLGAWAFF. The CDR3 region has the DNA TGTTCCAGCAGCTACCTAGGGGCGTGGGCTTTCTTT.

CDR3 in amino acids: CASSMSTDSYEQYF. DNA for the CDR3: TGTGCCAGTAGTATGTCGACAGATTCCTACGAGCAGTACTTC. The gene calls are TRBV19 and TRBJ2-7, with D perhaps TRBD1 (5 bases). The V gene's germline CDR1 is LNHDA and CDR2 SQIVND (reference sequence). Trimming pared 3 bases from V and 1 base from J, leaving 10 bases between. The CDR3 is 14 amino acids.

This chain joins TRBV5-8 and TRBJ2-5; the D gene is possibly TRBD1 (6 bases). The CDR3 is 15 amino acids. V lost 6 bases, J lost 1 base, and 16 bases lay in between. Looked up from germline, CDR1 is SGHTS and CDR2 is YDEGEE. DNA of the CDR3: TGTGCCAGCAACCTCTTGCAGGGGTCCCAAGAGACCCAGTACTTC. Protein product: CASNLLQGSQETQYF.